The clone carrying this T cell receptor (beta chain) is a singleton in its sample. Antigen: not known. Measured with immunoSEQ multiplex PCR; TCRdb has only the in-frame clones, and not every one. Among some 20,000 clones listed, around four fifths were seen once. This sample is drawn from a study of CD4 T cells in relation to SARS-CoV-2 and coronaviruses. Study background: The negative reference was HIV-1 Nef peptide pool or peptide-free culture. The HLA restriction of the shared crossreactive spike epitopes was mapped.

This CDR3 has 14 amino acids. Trimming cost V 4 bases and J 7 bases; bases outside gene matches: 5. Germline CDR1 reads SGDLS; CDR2 reads YYNGEE. Unexposed donor CD4+ T cells date from about 2011-2018, before the COVID-19 pandemic. CD4+ T cells were isolated from the cells after roughly 11 days of culture. Unexposed-donor CD4+ T cells were probed with SARS-CoV-2 S/N and four cold-coronavirus spikes, cells permitting. Half the medium was replaced with IL-2 medium on days 3 and 7. Sequencing input: CD4+ T cells from PBMCs, cultured in vitro. This sequence joins TRBV9 and TRBJ1-6, with 7 positions matching TRBD1. This receptor was obtained from a human donor in good health. The CDR3 here is CASSTQGKNSPLHF. The CDR3 DNA reads TGTGCCAGCAGCACACAGGGGAAGAATTCACCCCTCCACTTT. The variable domain in full, with the rest retrieved from reference TRBV9 and TRBJ1-6, is DSGVTQTPKHLITATGQRVTLRCSPRSGDLSVYWYQQSLDQGLQFLIQYYNGEERAKGNILERFSAQQFPDLHSELNLSSLELGDSALYFCASSTQGKNSPLHFGNGTRLTVT.